Below, one T cell receptor (beta chain) is given with its context. Its antigen target is currently unknown. Per-base qualities were not stored, and no clone one base away is much larger. TCR CDR3 regions were amplified from genomic DNA by multiplex PCR using the deep immunoSEQ assay. Extracted genomic DNA from each cell subset was spread evenly across all wells of several immunoSEQ 96-well plates, with each plate serving as a replicate. Each replicate PCR for sorted subsets received about 210 ng genomic DNA, equal to some 32,000 T cell genomes. Purified libraries were quantified with a Qubit 3.0 fluorometer, sized on a Bioanalyzer 2100, and re-quantified with the KAPA Library Quantification kit. A separate single-read 150-cycle Illumina NextSeq 550 flow cell was used to sequence each immunoSEQ 96-well plate. As for the original processing: Because the immunoSEQ output held only junctional sequences and lacked quality scores, the filtering could not match the filtering applied to full-length reads. To assign V/J genes and CDR3, sequences were annotated using PyIR, a Python wrapper for IgBLAST v1.9, with IMGT germline references. Reads with weak V/J assignments (E-value above 1e-6), missing CDR3, stop codons, out-of-frame junctions, or ambiguous translated residues were removed. V3J clonotypes were defined as sequences sharing the same inferred V gene, J gene, and CDR3 amino acid sequence. Percentage overlap between repertoires was computed as shared unique clonotypes divided by the size of the smaller repertoire. Three approaches were used to assess repertoire richness: RTK rarefaction, the Chao1 estimator, and Recon v2.1 estimates of unobserved clonotypes. OLGA was used to compute generation probabilities for all TCRbeta clonotypes that the gDNA method yielded from a handful of donors. In TCRdb, the immuneACCESS table is reduced to in-frame sequences with V and J assigned. These tables do not hold every clone; where another copy was compared, an unresolved V gene accounts for under half, and the others remain unexplained. The D gene and trimming were derived from the DNA, and the V and J assignments and clone size from that table. This sample gives 560,000 or so clones in total; about 96% of them show up just once. In total, the top ten clones hold less than 0.12% of the sample.

The source of the sample is a study of shared clonotypes between healthy human individuals (dated by TCRdb to the early 2020s). At the level of the whole study: The cohort comprised a couple of women and three men aged 18 to 49 years. The study deeply sequenced blood TCR repertoires of about 5 healthy adults to estimate repertoire size and the extent of clonotype sharing between individuals. To increase sequencing depth and limit assay-specific biases, TCR repertoire library preparation and sequencing were carried out by different laboratories using diverse techniques. Each donor's leukapheresis produced roughly between roughly 0.85 and 10 billion PBMCs. Per donor, three plates each were used for CD4 naive and CD4 memory, two for CD8 naive, and one for CD8 memory.

Broad study findings and their caveats: About 5% of naive CD4, 3% to 3.5% of naive CD8, around 2.3% of memory CD4, and more than 0.35% of memory CD8 clonotypes were shared across several donors. Pairwise subsampling led to the expectation that sequencing depth would affect the degree of clonotype sharing among donors. Only blood was sampled, and tissue TCR repertoires likely differ from those in blood. Because the study included only a small number of donors, the genetic and exposure-history diversity represented was limited. Estimated clonotype richness was generally larger for naive than for memory subsets. Higher generation probabilities were observed for clonotypes shared by all four sorted-subset donors than for non-shared clonotypes. Incomplete sequencing was indicated by rarefaction of sorted-subset datasets, despite the large sequencing depth.

The junction shows trimming of 0 bases on V and 9 bases on J, plus 16 bases between the germline ends. The CDR3 holds 15 amino acids from the cysteine to the phenylalanine. Only the CDR3 region is kept as DNA, spanning 45 bases read in frame from base 1. Via the germline V gene, CDR1 is SGHRS and CDR2 YFSETQ. CD8 naive samples consisted of CD45RO-negative cells that were positively selected for CCR7, yielding a CD45RA+CCR7+ population without TemRA cells. Donors were healthy HIV-negative adults with no recently reported acute infections or vaccinations. Only Caucasian adults living in Nashville, Tennessee, USA were represented among the donors. Blood was obtained by leukapheresis, after which PBMCs were separated by Ficoll-Histopaque density gradient centrifugation and cryopreserved in liquid nitrogen vapor phase. Analytical flow cytometry was used to check the purity and quantity of each magnetically sorted T cell population. Genomic DNA was isolated from each sorted fraction and quantified by UV absorbance on a Nanodrop 2000c.

The chain was built from TRBV5-1 and TRBJ2-1; the D gene cannot be named for sure. Sample: naive CD8+ T cells sorted from blood. The cell subset or site label of this sample denotes: CD45RA+CCR7+. This TCR was sampled from a woman aged 25-40 years in good health. CDR3 sequence: CASSLVSDVPPEQFF. At the DNA level, the sequence is TGCGCCAGCAGCTTGGTCTCGGACGTCCCTCCTGAGCAGTTCTTC.